This T cell receptor (beta chain) stems from a study of T cells in Graves' hyperthyroidism and ophthalmopathy. In its sample, this clonotype was seen many times. Authors of the study amplified TCR beta CDR3 regions from RNA transcripts. TCR CDR3 underwent first-round RT-PCR with the HTBI primer set. TCRdb used MiXCR to reprocess the multiplex PCR reads, holding one entry per CDR3 protein. The profile shows about 280,000 distinct CDR3 sequences, 25% to 30% of them singletons. J gave up 2 bases and V 0 bases, and 9 bases lay outside the gene matches. Germline values: CDR1 DFQATT, CDR2 SNEGSKA (reference sequence). This CDR3 has 16 amino acids.

V usage is TRBV20-1 and J usage is TRBJ2-5, with 7 bases lining up with TRBD2. What was sequenced was blood. This sequence was found in a man in his forties or fifties with Graves' hyperthyroidism that later progressed to Graves' ophthalmopathy. CDR3 sequence: CSARDLQRDAQETQYF. CDR3 in DNA: TGCAGTGCTAGAGATCTGCAGCGGGACGCTCAAGAGACCCAGTACTTC.